This TCR beta chain came from a study of blood T cell repertoires in COVID-19. In the study overall: The samples span acute and convalescent COVID-19 from the United States, Italy and Spain.

Methods used by the authors: Amplification with reference gene primers provided the estimates of nucleated cell counts. Data came from immunoSEQ multiplex PCR; TCRdb stores just in-frame clones and leaves some out. The V and J calls and the clone size are those of that table, but D and trimming were determined from the DNA. Found here are 230,000 or so clones, 70% to 90% of them singletons; the top ten hold roughly 15%. Enrolled through a virtual design, the participants were between about 18 and 100 years of age and came from 24 US areas. Clinical histories supplied by participants themselves formed the basis of cohort assignment. Per germline, CDR1 SGHNT and CDR2 YYREEE (reference sequence). The J segment lost 6 bases and the V segment lost 5 bases, leaving 6 bases of the junction unmatched. The CDR3 is 13 amino acids.

Sequenced sample: PBMCs or T cells enriched from blood (not recorded which). This receptor was taken from a woman in her 50s with acute COVID-19. The chain uses TRBV5-4 and TRBJ2-3; 7 positions match TRBD1. For the CDR3, the DNA is TGTGCCAGCAGTCGACAGGGAGAGGATACGCAGTATTTT. Its translation: CASSRQGEDTQYF. Full variable domain (missing parts from reference TRBV5-4 and TRBJ2-3): ETGVTQSPTHLIKTRGQQVTLRCSSQSGHNTVSWYQQALGQGPQFIFQYYREEENGRGNFPPRFSGLQFPNYSSELNVNALELDDSALYLCASSRQGEDTQYFGPGTRLTVL.